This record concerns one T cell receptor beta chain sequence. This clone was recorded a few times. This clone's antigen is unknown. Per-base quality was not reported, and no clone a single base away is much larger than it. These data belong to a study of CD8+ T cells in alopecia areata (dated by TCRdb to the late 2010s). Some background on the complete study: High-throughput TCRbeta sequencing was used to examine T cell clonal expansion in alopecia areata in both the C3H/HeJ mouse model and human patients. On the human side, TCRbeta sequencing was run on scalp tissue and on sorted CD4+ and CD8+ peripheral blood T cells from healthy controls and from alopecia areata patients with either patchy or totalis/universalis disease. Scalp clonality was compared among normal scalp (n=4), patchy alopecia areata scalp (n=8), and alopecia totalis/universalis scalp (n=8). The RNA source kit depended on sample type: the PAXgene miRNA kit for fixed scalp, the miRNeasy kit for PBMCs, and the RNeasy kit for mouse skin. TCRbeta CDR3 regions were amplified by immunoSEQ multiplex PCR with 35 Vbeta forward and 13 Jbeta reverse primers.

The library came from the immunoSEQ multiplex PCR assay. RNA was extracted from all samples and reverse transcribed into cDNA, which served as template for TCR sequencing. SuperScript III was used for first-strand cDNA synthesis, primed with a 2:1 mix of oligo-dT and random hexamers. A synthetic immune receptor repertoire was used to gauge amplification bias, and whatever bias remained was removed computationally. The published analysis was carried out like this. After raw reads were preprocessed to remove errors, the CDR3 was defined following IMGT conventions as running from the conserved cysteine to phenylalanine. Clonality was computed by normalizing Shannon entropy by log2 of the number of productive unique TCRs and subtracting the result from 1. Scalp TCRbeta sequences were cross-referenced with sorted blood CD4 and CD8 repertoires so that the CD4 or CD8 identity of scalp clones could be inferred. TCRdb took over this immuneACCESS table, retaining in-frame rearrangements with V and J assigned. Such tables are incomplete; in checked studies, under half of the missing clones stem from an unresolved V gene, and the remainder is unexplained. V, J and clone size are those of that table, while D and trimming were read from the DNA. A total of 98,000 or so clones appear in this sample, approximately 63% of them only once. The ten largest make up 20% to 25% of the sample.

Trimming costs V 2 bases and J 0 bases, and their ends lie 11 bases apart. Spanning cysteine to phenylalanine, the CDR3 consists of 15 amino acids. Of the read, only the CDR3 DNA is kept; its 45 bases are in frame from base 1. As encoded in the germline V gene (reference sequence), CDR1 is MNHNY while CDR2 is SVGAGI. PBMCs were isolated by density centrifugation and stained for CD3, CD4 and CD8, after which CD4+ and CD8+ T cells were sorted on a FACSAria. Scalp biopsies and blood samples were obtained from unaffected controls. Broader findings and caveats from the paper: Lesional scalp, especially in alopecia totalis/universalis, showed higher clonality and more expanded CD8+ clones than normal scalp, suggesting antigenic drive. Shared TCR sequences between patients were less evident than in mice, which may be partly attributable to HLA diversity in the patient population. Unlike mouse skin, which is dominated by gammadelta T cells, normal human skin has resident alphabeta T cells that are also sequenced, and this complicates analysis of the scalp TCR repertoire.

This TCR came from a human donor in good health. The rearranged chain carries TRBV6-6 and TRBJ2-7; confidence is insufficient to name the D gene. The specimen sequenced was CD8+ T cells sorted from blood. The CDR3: CASSYQVLNSYEQYF. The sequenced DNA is TGTGCCAGCAGTTACCAGGTCCTTAACTCCTACGAGCAGTACTTC.